The source of this T cell receptor beta chain is a study of cytomegalovirus exposure and HLA in healthy donors. Study as a whole: The roughly 670 first-cohort repertoires shared a platform with the 110 or so validation repertoires, as reported in a later analysis.

Clones were sequenced by immunoSEQ multiplex PCR, and TCRdb holds only the in-frame ones, with some missing. The profile shows some 90,000 clones, approximately 96% of them singletons. The ends lost 2 bases at V and 5 bases at J; junction bases unmatched: 3. Germline V lookup: CDR1 MNHEY, CDR2 SVGAGI. The CDR3 totals 15 residues. The validation cohort, a group of 120 or so subjects, included the donors and was separate from the approximately 650-subject first cohort. The sequencing sample was made of PBMCs. The chain couples TRBV6-5 to TRBJ1-6; 7 nucleotides match TRBD1. This sequence originates from a young man in good health and CMV-seronegative. CDR3 coding DNA: TGTGCCAGCAGTTACCGGGACAGTCATAATTCACCCCTCCACTTT. Translation: CASSYRDSHNSPLHF.